The subject of this entry is one T cell receptor beta chain. The data belong to a study of blood T cell repertoires in COVID-19. Study-level information: Acute and convalescent COVID-19 samples came from the United States, Italy and Spain. T cells, B-cell-depleted T cells, or PBMCs supplied cDNA or gDNA.

In the authors' methods: Estimation of nucleated cell counts relied on the amplification of reference gene primers. TCRdb's copy holds only in-frame clones and misses some; the assay was immunoSEQ multiplex PCR. Clone size and the V and J calls come from that table; the DNA yielded D and trimming. The sample includes 110,000 to 150,000 clones, around 90% of them seen just once. CDR3 length: 14 residues. V dropped 0 bases and J dropped 0 bases, with 5 bases sitting between them. Germline values: CDR1 MNHNS, CDR2 SASEGT. The TCR originated in a human donor in a cohort sampled during active COVID-19. The sample consisted of peripheral blood. This chain connects TRBV6-1 to TRBJ1-2; unclear D gene. The DNA of the CDR3 is TGTGCCAGCAGTGAAGCGCACACTAACTATGGCTACACCTTC. Amino acids: CASSEAHTNYGYTF.